The rows below give T cell receptor beta chains drawn from one sample of a study of OX40 agonist ivuxolimab in advanced cancers. TCRdb keeps only in-frame clones here, not all; method: immunoSEQ multiplex PCR. The sample includes over 95,000 clones, around 95% of them seen just once. The sequencing used CD4+ or CD8+ T cells sorted from blood, collected in a trial of the OX40 agonist ivuxolimab. These receptors were taken from an adult with an advanced solid tumor such as melanoma, head and neck, liver or kidney cancer. The CDR3 runs from the conserved cysteine through the conserved F or W. The D gene is left open where the match is weak. Some rows have no size entry. The others give once, few or many, or a class for an expanded clone.

v_call	clone_size	j_call	d_call	cdr3_aa	cdr3_nt
TRBV6-6	NA	TRBJ1-2	TRBD1	CASSQTGVEGYTF	TGTGCCAGCAGCCAGACAGGGGTGGAAGGCTACACCTTC
TRBV6-1	NA	TRBJ1-1	NA	CASTMDGMAFF	TGTGCCAGCACCATGGACGGTATGGCTTTCTTT
TRBV28	NA	TRBJ1-1	TRBD1	CASTNEGRGKAFF	TGTGCCAGCACCAACGAGGGCAGGGGGAAAGCTTTCTTT
TRBV6-4	NA	TRBJ2-7	NA	CASSDSHEQYF	TGTGCCAGCAGTGACTCCCACGAGCAGTACTTC
TRBV28	NA	TRBJ1-5	NA	CASSLAARDQPQHF	TGTGCCAGCAGTTTAGCCGCGCGCGATCAGCCCCAGCATTTT
TRBV7-6	NA	TRBJ2-2	NA	CASSVPSGNTGELFF	TGTGCCAGCAGCGTACCCTCAGGGAATACCGGGGAGCTGTTTTTT
TRBV5-8	NA	TRBJ2-3	NA	CASSPEDYRTQYF	TGTGCCAGCAGCCCGGAGGACTATCGTACGCAGTATTTT
TRBV19	NA	TRBJ1-1	NA	CASSIGRTEAFF	TGTGCCAGTAGTATAGGGAGGACTGAAGCTTTCTTT
TRBV5-6	NA	TRBJ1-1	TRBD1	CASSLGTGDTEAFF	TGTGCCAGCAGCCTCGGGACAGGGGACACTGAAGCTTTCTTT
TRBV6-1	once	TRBJ2-1	NA	CASTRSLSNEQFF	TGTGCCAGCACCAGAAGTCTCTCCAATGAGCAGTTCTTC
TRBV9	NA	TRBJ2-7	NA	CASSVAEGSYEQYF	TGTGCCAGCAGCGTAGCCGAGGGTTCCTACGAGCAGTACTTC
TRBV4-3	NA	TRBJ2-1	NA	CASSQDQEAYNEQFF	TGCGCCAGCAGCCAAGATCAGGAGGCCTACAATGAGCAGTTCTTC
TRBV30	NA	TRBJ2-3	TRBD2	CAWTGGGSTDTQYF	TGTGCCTGGACGGGCGGGGGGAGCACAGATACGCAGTATTTT
TRBV28	NA	TRBJ2-3	TRBD2	CASSPRTSGSTDTQYF	TGTGCCAGCAGTCCTCGGACTAGCGGAAGCACAGATACGCAGTATTTT
TRBV2	NA	TRBJ2-7	NA	CASSDGSGRNYEQYF	TGTGCCAGCAGTGATGGCTCAGGGCGAAACTACGAGCAGTACTTC
TRBV11-3	NA	TRBJ2-3	TRBD1	CASSLRTGESTDTQYF	TGTGCCAGCAGCCTTAGGACAGGGGAAAGCACAGATACGCAGTATTTT
TRBV15	NA	TRBJ1-5	NA	CATSRTVSNQPQHF	TGTGCCACCAGCAGGACAGTAAGCAATCAGCCCCAGCATTTT
TRBV6-1	NA	TRBJ1-1	TRBD1	CASSEAQGAPYTEAFF	TGTGCCAGCAGTGAAGCGCAGGGGGCCCCCTACACTGAAGCTTTCTTT
TRBV19	NA	TRBJ2-3	NA	CASSIGGVATDTQYF	TGTGCCAGTAGTATTGGCGGAGTAGCCACAGATACGCAGTATTTT
TRBV6-5	NA	TRBJ2-2	NA	CASSPQGRAGELFF	TGTGCCAGCAGCCCCCAGGGGAGAGCCGGGGAGCTGTTTTTT
TRBV9	NA	TRBJ2-1	TRBD1	CASSVTGGEAYNEQFF	TGTGCCAGCAGCGTGACAGGGGGCGAAGCCTACAATGAGCAGTTCTTC
TRBV2	NA	TRBJ2-7	NA	CASSGSVAYEQYF	TGTGCCAGCAGTGGGTCTGTAGCCTACGAGCAGTACTTC
TRBV28	NA	TRBJ1-1	NA	CASSFQSNTEAFF	TGTGCCAGCAGTTTCCAGAGTAACACTGAAGCTTTCTTT
TRBV6-1	NA	TRBJ2-7	NA	CASVPQGSPSEQYF	TGTGCCAGCGTCCCACAGGGTTCCCCATCCGAGCAGTACTTC
TRBV7-2	NA	TRBJ1-5	NA	CASSLWGGQPQHF	TGTGCCAGCAGCTTATGGGGGGGACAGCCCCAGCATTTT
TRBV5-4	NA	TRBJ2-5	TRBD1	CASSGDRVGETQYF	TGTGCCAGCAGCGGAGACAGGGTGGGGGAGACCCAGTACTTC
TRBV6-5	NA	TRBJ1-3	TRBD1	CASSSIGQGRNTIYF	TGTGCCAGCAGTTCCATAGGACAGGGGAGAAACACCATATATTTT
TRBV9	NA	TRBJ2-3	TRBD1	CASSVRQGAGTDTQYF	TGTGCCAGCAGCGTACGACAGGGGGCAGGCACAGATACGCAGTATTTT
TRBV27	NA	TRBJ2-7	NA	CASSYGASYEQYF	TGTGCCAGCAGTTACGGGGCCTCCTACGAGCAGTACTTC
TRBV30	NA	TRBJ2-4	NA	CAWSGIGNIQYF	TGTGCCTGGAGTGGTATAGGGAACATTCAGTACTTC
TRBV15	NA	TRBJ2-7	TRBD1	CATSSRGQSYEQYF	TGTGCCACCAGCAGCCGGGGACAGTCCTACGAGCAGTACTTC